This T cell receptor (beta chain) was captured in a study of regulatory T cells in long-lasting Graves disease. Broader study findings: Persistent Graves' disease cases displayed lower TCR diversity than newly diagnosed ones.

The CDR3 has 14 residues. V lost 3 bases to trimming and J lost 4 bases, with 10 bases between them. This clonotype has ten or more counts. Its cognate antigen is unknown. The authors built TCR beta libraries using iRepertoire HTBI primers and Arm-PCR of CDR3 regions. MiXCR, run by TCRdb on the multiplex PCR reads, gives a single entry per CDR3 protein. Here the sample spans under 300,000 distinct CDR3 sequences, approximately 20% being singletons. As for time point: newly diagnosed GD, antithyroid drugs for less than 3 months. The TCR library was prepared using RNA isolated from PBMCs. Patients all came to the study from an endocrinology department in Xi'an, China.

The receptor's source is a female donor with Graves disease. The V gene is TRBV12-3 or TRBV12-4, the J gene TRBJ2-1; D is unclear. The sequencing here drew on peripheral blood mononuclear cells (PBMCs), taken at new diagnosis, from a patient treated with antithyroid drugs. Here the CDR3 reads CASSFSQSYNEQFF. The CDR3 nucleotides read TGTGCCAGCAGTTTTAGCCAGTCGTACAATGAGCAGTTCTTC.